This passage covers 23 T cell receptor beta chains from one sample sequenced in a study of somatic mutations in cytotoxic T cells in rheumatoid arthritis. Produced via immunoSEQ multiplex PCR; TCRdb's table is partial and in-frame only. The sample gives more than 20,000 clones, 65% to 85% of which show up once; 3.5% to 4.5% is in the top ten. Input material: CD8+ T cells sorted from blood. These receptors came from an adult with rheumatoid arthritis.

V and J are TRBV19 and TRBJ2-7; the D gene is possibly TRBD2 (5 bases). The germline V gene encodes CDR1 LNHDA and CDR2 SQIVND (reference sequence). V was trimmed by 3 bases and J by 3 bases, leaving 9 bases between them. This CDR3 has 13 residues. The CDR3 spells CASSMGESYEQYF. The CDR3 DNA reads TGTGCCAGTAGTATGGGAGAGAGCTACGAGCAGTACTTC. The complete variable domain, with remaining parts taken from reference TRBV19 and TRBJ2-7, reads DGGITQSPKYLFRKEGQNVTLSCEQNLNHDAMYWYRQDPGQGLRLIYYSQIVNDFQKGDIAEGYSVSREKKESFPLTVTSAQKNPTAFYLCASSMGESYEQYFGPGTRLTVT.

The CDR3 nucleotides read TGTGCCAGCAGTATCCAGACAGAGCTCTACGAGCAGTACTTC. It codes for CASSIQTELYEQYF. The chain combines TRBV6-5 with TRBJ2-7, with D possibly TRBD1 on 5 matching bases. Germline CDR1 and CDR2: MNHEY and SVGAGI. The length of the CDR3 is 14 residues. V was cut by 5 bases and J by 3 bases, with 14 bases left in between.

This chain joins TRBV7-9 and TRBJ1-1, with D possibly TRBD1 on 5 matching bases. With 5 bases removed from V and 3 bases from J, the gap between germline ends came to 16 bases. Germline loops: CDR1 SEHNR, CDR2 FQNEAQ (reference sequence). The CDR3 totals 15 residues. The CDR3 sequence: CASSKGDSRDTEAFF. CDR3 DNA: TGTGCCAGCAGCAAAGGGGACTCAAGGGACACTGAAGCTTTCTTT.

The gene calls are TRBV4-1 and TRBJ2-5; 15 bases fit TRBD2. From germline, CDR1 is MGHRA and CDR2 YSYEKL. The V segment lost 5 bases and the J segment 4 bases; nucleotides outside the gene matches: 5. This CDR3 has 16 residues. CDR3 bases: TGCGCCAGCAGCACCGGGACTAGCGGGGGGAGAGAGACCCAGTACTTC. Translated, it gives CASSTGTSGGRETQYF.

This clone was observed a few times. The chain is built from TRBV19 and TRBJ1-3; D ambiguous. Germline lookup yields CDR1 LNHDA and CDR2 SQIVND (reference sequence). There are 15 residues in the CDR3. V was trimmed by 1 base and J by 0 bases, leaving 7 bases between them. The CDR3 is CASSIAPNSGNTIYF. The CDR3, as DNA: TGTGCCAGTAGTATAGCACCTAACTCTGGAAACACCATATATTTT.

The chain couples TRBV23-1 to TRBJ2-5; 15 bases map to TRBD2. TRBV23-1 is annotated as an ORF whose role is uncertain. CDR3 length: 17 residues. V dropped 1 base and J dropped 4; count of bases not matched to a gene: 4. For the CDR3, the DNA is TGCGCCAGCAGTCAATGGACTAGCGGGGGGGCCACAGAGACCCAGTACTTC. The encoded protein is CASSQWTSGGATETQYF.

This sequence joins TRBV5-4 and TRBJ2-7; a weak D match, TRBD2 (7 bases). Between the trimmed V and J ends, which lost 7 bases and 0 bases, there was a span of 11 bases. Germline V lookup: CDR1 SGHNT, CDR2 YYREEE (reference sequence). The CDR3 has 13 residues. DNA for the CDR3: TGTGCCAGCGGGAGGGACAACTCCTACGAGCAGTACTTC. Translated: CASGRDNSYEQYF.

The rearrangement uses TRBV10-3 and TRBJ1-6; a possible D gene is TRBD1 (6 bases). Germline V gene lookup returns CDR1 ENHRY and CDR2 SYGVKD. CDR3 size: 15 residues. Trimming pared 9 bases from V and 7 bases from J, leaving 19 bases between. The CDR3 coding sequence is TGTGCCATTTCAGGCTCAGGGGATGAGAATTCACCCCTCCACTTT. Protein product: CAISGSGDENSPLHF.

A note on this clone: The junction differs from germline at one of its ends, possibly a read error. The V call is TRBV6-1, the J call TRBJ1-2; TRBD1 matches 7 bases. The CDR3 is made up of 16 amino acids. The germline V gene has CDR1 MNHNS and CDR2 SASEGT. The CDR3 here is CASSEGGGRGRHGYTF. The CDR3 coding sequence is TGTGCCAGCAGCGAAGGAGGGGGCAGGGGAAGGCATGGCTACACCTTC.

The CDR3 bases are TGTGCCAGCAAGGAACAGGGCATAACCGGGGAGCTGTTTTTT. Amino acid sequence: CASKEQGITGELFF. The chain links TRBV2 to TRBJ2-2, with D perhaps TRBD1 (6 bases). The CDR3 loop spans 14 amino acids. V was shortened by 7 bases and J by 5 bases, with 14 bases between the two germline ends. Germline CDR1 is SNHLY and CDR2 is FYNNEI.

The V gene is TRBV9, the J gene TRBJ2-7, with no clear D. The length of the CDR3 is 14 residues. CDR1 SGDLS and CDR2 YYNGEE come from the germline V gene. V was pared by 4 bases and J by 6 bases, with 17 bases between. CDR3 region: CASSYRATGGEQYF. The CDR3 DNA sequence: TGTGCCAGCAGCTACCGGGCCACCGGCGGCGAGCAGTACTTC.

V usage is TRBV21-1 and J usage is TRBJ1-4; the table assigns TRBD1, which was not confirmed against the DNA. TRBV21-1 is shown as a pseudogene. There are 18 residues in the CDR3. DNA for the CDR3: TGTGCCAGCAGCAAAGAGGCCAGAGATTGGGCAGCTAATGAAAAACTGTTTTTT. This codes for CASSKEARDWAANEKLFF.

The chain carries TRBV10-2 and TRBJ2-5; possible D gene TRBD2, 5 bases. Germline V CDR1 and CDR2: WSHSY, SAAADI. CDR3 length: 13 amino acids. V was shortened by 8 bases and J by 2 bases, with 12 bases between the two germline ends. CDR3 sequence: CASGRTEQETQYF. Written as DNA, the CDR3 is TGCGCCAGCGGCCGGACTGAACAAGAGACCCAGTACTTC.

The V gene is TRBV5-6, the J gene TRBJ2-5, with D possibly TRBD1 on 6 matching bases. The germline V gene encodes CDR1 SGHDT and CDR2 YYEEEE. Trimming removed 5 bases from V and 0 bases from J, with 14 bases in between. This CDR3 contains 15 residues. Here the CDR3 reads CASSTPRTDQETQYF. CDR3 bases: TGTGCCAGCAGTACCCCTCGGACAGACCAAGAGACCCAGTACTTC.

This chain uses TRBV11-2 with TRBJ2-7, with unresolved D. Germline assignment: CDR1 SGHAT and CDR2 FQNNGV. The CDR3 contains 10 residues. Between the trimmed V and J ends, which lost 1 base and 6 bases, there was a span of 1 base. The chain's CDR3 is CASSLVEQYF. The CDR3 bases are TGTGCCAGCAGCTTAGTCGAGCAGTACTTC. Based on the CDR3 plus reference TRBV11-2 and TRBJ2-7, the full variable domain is EAGVAQSPRYKIIEKRQSVAFWCNPISGHATLYWYQQILGQGPKLLIQFQNNGVVDDSQLPKDRFSAERLKGVDSTLKIQPAKLEDSAVYLCASSLVEQYFGPGTRLTVT.

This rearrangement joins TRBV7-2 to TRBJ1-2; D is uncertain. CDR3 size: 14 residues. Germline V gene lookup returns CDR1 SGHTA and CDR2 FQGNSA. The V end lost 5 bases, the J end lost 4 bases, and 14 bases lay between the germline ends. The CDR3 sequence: CASSPSARSYGYTF. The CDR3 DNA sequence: TGTGCCAGCAGCCCCTCTGCCAGGAGCTATGGCTACACCTTC.

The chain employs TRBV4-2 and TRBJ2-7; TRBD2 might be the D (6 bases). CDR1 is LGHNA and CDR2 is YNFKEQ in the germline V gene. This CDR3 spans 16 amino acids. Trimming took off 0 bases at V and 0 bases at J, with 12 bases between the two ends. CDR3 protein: CASSQDRGTVSYEQYF. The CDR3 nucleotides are TGTGCCAGCAGCCAAGATCGCGGGACGGTCTCCTACGAGCAGTACTTC.

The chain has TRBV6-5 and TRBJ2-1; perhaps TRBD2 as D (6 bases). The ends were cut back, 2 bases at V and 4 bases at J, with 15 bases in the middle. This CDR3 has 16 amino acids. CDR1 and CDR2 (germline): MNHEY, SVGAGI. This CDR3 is CASSYGSPDYYNEQFF. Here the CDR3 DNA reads TGTGCCAGCAGTTACGGGTCGCCGGACTATTACAATGAGCAGTTCTTC.

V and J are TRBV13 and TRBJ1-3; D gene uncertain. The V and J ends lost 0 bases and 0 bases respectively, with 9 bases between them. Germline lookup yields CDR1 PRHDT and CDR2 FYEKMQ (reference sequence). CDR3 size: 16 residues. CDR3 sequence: CASSLGQHLSGNTIYF. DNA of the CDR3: TGTGCCAGCAGCTTAGGACAGCACCTCTCTGGAAACACCATATATTTT.

This CDR3 reads CASSPGSSGQETQYF. DNA for the CDR3: TGCGCCAGCAGCCCGGGGTCTAGCGGACAAGAGACCCAGTACTTC. The genes are TRBV5-1 and TRBJ2-5; 7 bases match TRBD2. Germline CDR1 SGHRS, CDR2 YFSETQ. Losses at the gene ends were 4 bases for V and 2 bases for J; bases not matched to a gene: 8. The CDR3 has 15 residues.

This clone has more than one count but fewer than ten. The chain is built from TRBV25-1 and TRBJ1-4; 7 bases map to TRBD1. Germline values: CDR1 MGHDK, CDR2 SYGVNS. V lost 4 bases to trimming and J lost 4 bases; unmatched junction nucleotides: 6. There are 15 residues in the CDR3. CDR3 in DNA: TGTGCCAGCAGTGTCCAAGGGGGCTTTAATGAAAAACTGTTTTTT. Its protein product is CASSVQGGFNEKLFF.

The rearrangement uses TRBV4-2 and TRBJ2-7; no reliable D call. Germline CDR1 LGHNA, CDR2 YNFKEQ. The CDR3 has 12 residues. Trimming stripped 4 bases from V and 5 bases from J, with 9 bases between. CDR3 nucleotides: TGTGCCAGCAGCCTAGAGAATAACGAGCAGTACTTC. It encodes CASSLENNEQYF.

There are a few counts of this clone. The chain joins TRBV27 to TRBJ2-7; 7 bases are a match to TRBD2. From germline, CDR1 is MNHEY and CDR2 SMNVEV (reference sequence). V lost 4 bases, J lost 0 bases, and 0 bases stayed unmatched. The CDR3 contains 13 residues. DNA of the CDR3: TGTGCCAGCAGTTGGGACTACTCCTACGAGCAGTACTTC. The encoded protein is CASSWDYSYEQYF.